This TCR beta chain appears in the sequencing data of a study of CD8 T cells in ankylosing spondylitis. The germline V gene encodes CDR1 MGHRA and CDR2 YSYEKL. This CDR3 region has 14 residues. V shed 2 bases and J shed 5 bases, with 9 bases lying between them. Regarding the study as a whole: Reports say disease-linked clones showed up significantly more in matched ankylosing spondylitis synovial fluid.

This clonotype occurred many times. The antigen remains unidentified. Each CDR3 protein is one row after TCRdb ran MiXCR on the 5' RACE reads. The data show about 31,000 distinct CDR3 sequences, 7.2% seen once. The rearrangement links TRBV4-1 to TRBJ2-2; D is ambiguous. The TCR was taken from a male donor with ankylosing spondylitis or in good health (not recorded which). The sequenced sample consisted of blood, either unsorted or a sorted T cell fraction (not recorded which). CDR3 nucleotide sequence: TGCGCCAGCAGCCAACCCCTCTCTACCGGGGAGCTGTTTTTT. It is translated as CASSQPLSTGELFF.